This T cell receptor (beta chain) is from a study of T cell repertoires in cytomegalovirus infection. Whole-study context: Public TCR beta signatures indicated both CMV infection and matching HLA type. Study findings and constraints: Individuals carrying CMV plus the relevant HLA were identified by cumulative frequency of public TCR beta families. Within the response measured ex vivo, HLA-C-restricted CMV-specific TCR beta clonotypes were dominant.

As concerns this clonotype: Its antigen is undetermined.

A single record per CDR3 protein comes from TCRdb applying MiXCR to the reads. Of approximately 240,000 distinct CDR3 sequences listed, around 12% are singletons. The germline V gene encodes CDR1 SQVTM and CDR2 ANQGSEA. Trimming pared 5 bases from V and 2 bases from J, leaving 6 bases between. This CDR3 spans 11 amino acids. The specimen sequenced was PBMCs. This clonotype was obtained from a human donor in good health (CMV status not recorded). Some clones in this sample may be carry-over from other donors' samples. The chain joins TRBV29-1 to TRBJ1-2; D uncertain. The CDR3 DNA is TGCAGCGTTCACCTGAACTATGGCTACACCTTC. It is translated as CSVHLNYGYTF.